The clone carrying this TCR beta chain was picked up a small number of times. The time point: sample taken at primary tumor resection. No cell sorting; template was whole RNA from tumor, lung tissue or PBMC. The source of the sample is a study of spatial heterogeneity in lung cancer. Trimming removed 1 base at V and 7 bases at J, with 13 bases between. The germline V gene has CDR1 GTSNPN and CDR2 SVGIG (reference sequence). The CDR3 is 13 amino acids. TCRdb fed the 5' RACE reads into MiXCR, producing one record per CDR3 protein. The top ten clones hold 6.5% to 8.5% of a sample with 60,000 to 80,000 distinct CDR3 sequences, 13% of them seen once.

The J gene is TRBJ1-1, the V gene TRBV30; D possibly corresponds to TRBD1 (5 bases). The receptor's source is a male donor with early-stage non-small cell lung cancer. The specimen was PBMCs, collected at surgery. The CDR3 region is CAWSALIRGEAFF. DNA of the CDR3: TGTGCCTGGAGTGCCCTTATAAGGGGTGAAGCTTTCTTT.